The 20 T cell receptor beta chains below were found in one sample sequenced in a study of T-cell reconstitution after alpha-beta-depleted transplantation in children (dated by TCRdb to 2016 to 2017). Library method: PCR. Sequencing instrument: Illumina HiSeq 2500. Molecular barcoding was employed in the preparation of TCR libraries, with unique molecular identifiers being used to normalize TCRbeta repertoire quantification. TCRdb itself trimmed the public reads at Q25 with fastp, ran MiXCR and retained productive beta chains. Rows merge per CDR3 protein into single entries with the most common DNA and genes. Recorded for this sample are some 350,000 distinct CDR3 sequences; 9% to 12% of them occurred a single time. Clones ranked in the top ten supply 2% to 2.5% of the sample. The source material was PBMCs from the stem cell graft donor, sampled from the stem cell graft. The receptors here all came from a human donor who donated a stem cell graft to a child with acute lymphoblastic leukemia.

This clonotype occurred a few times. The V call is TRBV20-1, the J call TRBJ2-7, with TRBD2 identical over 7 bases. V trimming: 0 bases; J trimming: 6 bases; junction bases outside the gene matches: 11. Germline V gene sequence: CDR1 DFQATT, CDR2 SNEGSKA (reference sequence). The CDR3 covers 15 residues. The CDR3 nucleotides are TGCAGTGCTAGAGATTATCGGACTAGACTTCTCGAGCAGTACTTC. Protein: CSARDYRTRLLEQYF.

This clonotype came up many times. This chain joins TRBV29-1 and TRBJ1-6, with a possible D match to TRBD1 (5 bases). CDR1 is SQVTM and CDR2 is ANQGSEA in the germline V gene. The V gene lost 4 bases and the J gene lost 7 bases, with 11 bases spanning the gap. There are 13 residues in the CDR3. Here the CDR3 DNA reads TGCAGCGTTGCCGGGACGGCCAATTCACCCCTCCACTTT. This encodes CSVAGTANSPLHF.

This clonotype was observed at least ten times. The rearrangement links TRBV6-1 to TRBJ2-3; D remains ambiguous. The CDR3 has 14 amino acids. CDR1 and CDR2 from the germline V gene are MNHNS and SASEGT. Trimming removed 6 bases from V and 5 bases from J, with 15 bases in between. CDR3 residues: CASSQATRRDTQYF. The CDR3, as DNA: TGTGCCAGCAGCCAAGCGACCCGGAGAGATACGCAGTATTTT.

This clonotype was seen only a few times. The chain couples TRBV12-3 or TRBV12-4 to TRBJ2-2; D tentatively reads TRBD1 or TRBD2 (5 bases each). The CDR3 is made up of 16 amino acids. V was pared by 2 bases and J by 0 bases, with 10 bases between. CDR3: CASSLWGGSNTGELFF. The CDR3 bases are TGTGCCAGCAGTTTATGGGGCGGGTCGAACACCGGGGAGCTGTTTTTT.

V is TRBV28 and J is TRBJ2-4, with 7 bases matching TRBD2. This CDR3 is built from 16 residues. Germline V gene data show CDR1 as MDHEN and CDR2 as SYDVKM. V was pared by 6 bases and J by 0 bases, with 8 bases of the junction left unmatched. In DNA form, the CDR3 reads TGTGCCAGCAGGGTTGGGGGGGGGTTAGCCAAAAACATTCAGTACTTC. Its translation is CASRVGGGLAKNIQYF.

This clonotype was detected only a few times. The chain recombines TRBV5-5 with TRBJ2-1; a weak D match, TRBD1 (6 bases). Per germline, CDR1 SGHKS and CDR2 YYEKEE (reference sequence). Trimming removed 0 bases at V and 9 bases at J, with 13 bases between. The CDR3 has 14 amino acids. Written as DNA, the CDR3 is TGTGCCAGCAGCTTGGGGAGTGGGGGCTTTGAGCAGTTCTTC. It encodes CASSLGSGGFEQFF.

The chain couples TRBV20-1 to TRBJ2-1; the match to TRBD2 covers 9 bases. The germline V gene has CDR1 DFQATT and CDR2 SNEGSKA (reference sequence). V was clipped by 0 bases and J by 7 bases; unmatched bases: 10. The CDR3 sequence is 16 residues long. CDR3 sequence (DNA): TGCAGTGCTAGAGATCTCGCGGGAGGGAGGTTGAATGAGCAGTTCTTC. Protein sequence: CSARDLAGGRLNEQFF.

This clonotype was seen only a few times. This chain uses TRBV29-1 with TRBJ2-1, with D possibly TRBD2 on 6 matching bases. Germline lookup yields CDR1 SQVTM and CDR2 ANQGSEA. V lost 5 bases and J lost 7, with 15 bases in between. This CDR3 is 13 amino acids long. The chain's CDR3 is CSVLKGLTNEQFF. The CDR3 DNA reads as TGCAGCGTTCTAAAGGGACTGACTAATGAGCAGTTCTTC.

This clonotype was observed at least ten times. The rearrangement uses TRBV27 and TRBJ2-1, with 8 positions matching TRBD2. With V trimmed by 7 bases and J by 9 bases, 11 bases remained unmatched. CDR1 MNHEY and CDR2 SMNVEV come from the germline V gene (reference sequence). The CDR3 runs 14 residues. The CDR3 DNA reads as TGTGCCAGCACCGGAGTCGGGAGGGCCGGTGAGCAGTTCTTC. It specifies CASTGVGRAGEQFF.

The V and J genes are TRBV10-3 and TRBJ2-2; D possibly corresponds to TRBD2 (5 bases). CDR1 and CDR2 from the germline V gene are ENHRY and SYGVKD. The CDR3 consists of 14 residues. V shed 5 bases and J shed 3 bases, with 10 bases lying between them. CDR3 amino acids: CAISSEGDTGELFF. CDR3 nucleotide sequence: TGTGCCATCAGTTCTGAGGGCGACACCGGGGAGCTGTTTTTT.

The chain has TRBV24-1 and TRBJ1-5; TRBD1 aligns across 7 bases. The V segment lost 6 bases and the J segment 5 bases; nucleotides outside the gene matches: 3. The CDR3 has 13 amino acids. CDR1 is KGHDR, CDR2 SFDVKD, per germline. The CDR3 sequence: CATSRRGDQPQHF. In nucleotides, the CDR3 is TGTGCCACCAGTCGCAGGGGGGATCAGCCCCAGCATTTT.

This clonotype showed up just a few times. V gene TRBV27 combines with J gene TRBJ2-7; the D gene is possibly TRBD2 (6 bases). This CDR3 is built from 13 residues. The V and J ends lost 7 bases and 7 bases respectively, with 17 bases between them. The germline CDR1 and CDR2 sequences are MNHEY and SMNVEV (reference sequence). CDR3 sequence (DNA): TGTGCCAGCACCGGGACTGGCGGAGGAGAGCAGTACTTC. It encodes CASTGTGGGEQYF.

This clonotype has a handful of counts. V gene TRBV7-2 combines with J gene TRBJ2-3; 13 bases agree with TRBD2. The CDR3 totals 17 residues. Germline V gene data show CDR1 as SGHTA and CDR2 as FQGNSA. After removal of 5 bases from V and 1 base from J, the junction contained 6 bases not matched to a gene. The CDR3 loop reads CASSVTSGRAGTDTQYF. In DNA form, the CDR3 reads TGTGCCAGCAGCGTCACTAGCGGGAGGGCCGGCACAGATACGCAGTATTTT. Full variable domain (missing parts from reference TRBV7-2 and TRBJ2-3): GAGVSQSPSNKVTEKGKDVELRCDPISGHTALYWYRQSLGQGLEFLIYFQGNSAPDKSGLPSDRFSAERTGGSVSTLTIQRTQQEDSAVYLCASSVTSGRAGTDTQYFGPGTRLTVL.

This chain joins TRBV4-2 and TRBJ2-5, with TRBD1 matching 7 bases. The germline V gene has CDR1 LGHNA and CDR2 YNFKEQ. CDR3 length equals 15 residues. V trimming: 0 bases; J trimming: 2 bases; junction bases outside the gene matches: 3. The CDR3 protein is CASSQDQGEQETQYF. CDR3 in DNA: TGTGCCAGCAGCCAAGATCAGGGGGAGCAAGAGACCCAGTACTTC.

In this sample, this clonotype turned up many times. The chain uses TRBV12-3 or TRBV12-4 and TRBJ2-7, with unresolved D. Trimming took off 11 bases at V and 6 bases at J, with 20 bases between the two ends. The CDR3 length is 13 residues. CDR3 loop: CAASKSTVGEQYF. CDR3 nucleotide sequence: TGTGCCGCCAGCAAGAGTACGGTTGGCGAGCAGTACTTC.

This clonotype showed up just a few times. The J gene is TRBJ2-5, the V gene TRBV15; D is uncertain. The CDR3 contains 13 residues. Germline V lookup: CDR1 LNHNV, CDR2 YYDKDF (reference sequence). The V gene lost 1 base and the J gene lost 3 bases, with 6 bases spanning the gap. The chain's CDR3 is CATSRAGEETQYF. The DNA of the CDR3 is TGTGCCACCAGCAGAGCGGGCGAAGAGACCCAGTACTTC. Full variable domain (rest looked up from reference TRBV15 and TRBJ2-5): DAMVIQNPRYQVTQFGKPVTLSCSQTLNHNVMYWYQQKSSQAPKLLFHYYDKDFNNEADTPDNFQSRRPNTSFCFLDIRSPGLGDTAMYLCATSRAGEETQYFGPGTRLLVL.

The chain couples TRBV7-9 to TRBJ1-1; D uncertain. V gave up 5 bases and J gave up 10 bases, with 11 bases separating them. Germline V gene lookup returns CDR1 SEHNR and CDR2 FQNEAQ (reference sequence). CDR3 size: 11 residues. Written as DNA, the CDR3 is TGTGCCAGCAGCCGCATAGATGTAGCTTTCTTT. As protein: CASSRIDVAFF.

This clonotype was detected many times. CDR3 loop: CASSRDNPSGNTEAFF. The CDR3 DNA follows: TGTGCCAGCAGCCGGGACAACCCCTCGGGGAACACTGAAGCTTTCTTT. V gene TRBV11-1 combines with J gene TRBJ1-1; tentative D call: TRBD1 (6 bases). V lost 5 bases and J lost 1, with 17 bases in between. Germline CDR1 SGHAT, CDR2 FQDESV (reference sequence). CDR3 length equals 16 residues.

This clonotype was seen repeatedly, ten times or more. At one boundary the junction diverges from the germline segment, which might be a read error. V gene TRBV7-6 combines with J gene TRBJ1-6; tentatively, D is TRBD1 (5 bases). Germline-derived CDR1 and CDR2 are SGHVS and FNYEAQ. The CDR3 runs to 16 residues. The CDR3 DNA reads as TGTGCCAGCACCTTAGTTCTCCCAGGGTCCAATTCACCCCTCCACTTT. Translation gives CASTLVLPGSNSPLHF.

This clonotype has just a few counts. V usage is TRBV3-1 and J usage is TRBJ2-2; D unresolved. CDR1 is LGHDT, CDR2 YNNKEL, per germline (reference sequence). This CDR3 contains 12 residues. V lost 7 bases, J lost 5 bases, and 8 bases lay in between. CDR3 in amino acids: CASNLQTGELFF. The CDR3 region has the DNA TGTGCCAGCAACCTTCAGACCGGGGAGCTGTTTTTT.